The rows below give T cell receptor beta chains drawn from one sample of a study of blood T cell repertoires in COVID-19. Assay used: immunoSEQ multiplex PCR; TCRdb lists only in-frame clones, some missing. This repertoire shows 300,000 to 400,000 clones, 85% found once; its top ten account for just over 7%. Sequenced input: peripheral blood. These receptors originate from a human donor in a cohort sampled during active COVID-19. The conserved cysteine and the conserved F or W are not part of the CDR3 here.

V,CDR3
TRBV5-6,ASSFRGEDTQY
TRBV7-8,ASSLARGGGVYEQY
TRBV10-3,AINAGDNSPLH
TRBV24-1,ATSDSGTELYGYT
TRBV3-1/TRBV3-2,ASSQASGNTDTQY
TRBV25-1,ASSEYYSPYEQY
TRBV19,ASRPPGGDNSPLH
TRBV5-1,ASSLAGNYGYT
TRBV10-3,AISTRDTTDTQY
TRBV2,ASSERGRADTQY
TRBV19,ASSIGLNSYNEQF